A selection of T cell receptor beta chains follows, all from one sample in a study of blood T cell repertoires in COVID-19. Repertoires were generated with immunoSEQ multiplex PCR, while TCRdb's copy carries only in-frame clones and drops some. The sample lists about 110,000 clones, approximately 87% seen once, with about 20% in the top ten. The sequencing input was peripheral blood. The receptors originated from a woman aged 55-75 years with acute or convalescent COVID-19. CDR3s include the opening cysteine and the closing phenylalanine or tryptophan. Fields, in order: D gene, V gene, clone size, J gene, CDR3 protein, CDR3 DNA. The D gene is left open where the match is weak. Expanded clones get a size class; other rows say once, few or many, or leave the size out.

TRBD2	TRBV6-6	NA	TRBJ2-7	CASSYSSGVSYEQYF	TGTGCCAGCAGTTACTCCAGCGGGGTCAGCTACGAGCAGTACTTC
TRBD1	TRBV10-3	NA	TRBJ1-1	CAISARGQGTEAFF	TGTGCCATCAGTGCGAGGGGGCAGGGCACTGAAGCTTTCTTT
NA	TRBV18	NA	TRBJ2-3	CASSSGGAGTDTQYF	TGTGCCAGCTCATCCGGAGGGGCGGGCACAGATACGCAGTATTTT
NA	TRBV4-3	NA	TRBJ2-3	CASSQDGDFTDTQYF	TGCGCCAGCAGCCAAGATGGGGACTTCACAGATACGCAGTATTTT
NA	TRBV4-1	NA	TRBJ1-2	CASSQEGFSAYTF	TGCGCCAGCAGCCAGGAGGGGTTCTCGGCCTACACCTTC
NA	TRBV2	few	TRBJ2-2	CASRPPGNTGELFF	TGTGCCAGCAGGCCCCCGGGGAACACCGGGGAGCTGTTTTTT
TRBD1	TRBV27	NA	TRBJ1-1	CASSLDRGGWAFF	TGTGCCAGCAGTTTGGACAGGGGTGGTTGGGCTTTCTTT
NA	TRBV4-3	NA	TRBJ1-1	CASSQDVAGDYTEAFF	TGCGCCAGCAGCCAAGATGTGGCGGGCGACTATACTGAAGCTTTCTTT
TRBD2	TRBV7-8	NA	TRBJ2-3	CASSPSLREGGTDTQYF	TGTGCCAGCAGCCCATCTTTAAGGGAGGGCGGGACAGATACGCAGTATTTT
NA	TRBV5-6	NA	TRBJ1-2	CAGSQRRGTNYGYTF	TGTGCCGGCAGCCAGCGACGGGGGACCAACTATGGCTACACCTTC
TRBD2	TRBV2	NA	TRBJ2-5	CATSPRRGWYQETQYF	TGTGCTACTAGCCCGCGGCGGGGGTGGTACCAAGAGACCCAGTACTTC
NA	TRBV6-2/TRBV6-3	NA	TRBJ2-1	CASSPYASSSYNEQFF	TGTGCCAGCAGTCCGTATGCGTCGAGCTCCTACAATGAGCAGTTCTTC
NA	TRBV10-3	NA	TRBJ2-2	CAIRDTRLNTGELFF	TGTGCCATCAGGGACACTCGCCTCAACACCGGGGAGCTGTTTTTT
NA	TRBV6-5	NA	TRBJ2-7	CASSWNGRSYEQYF	TGTGCCAGCAGTTGGAACGGGAGATCCTACGAGCAGTACTTC
NA	TRBV5-1	NA	TRBJ2-2	CASRTGTHNTGELFF	TGCGCCAGCCGAACCGGGACACACAACACCGGGGAGCTGTTTTTT
TRBD2	TRBV7-9	once	TRBJ2-1	CASSPRLAGEYNEQFF	TGTGCCAGCAGCCCCCGACTAGCGGGAGAATACAATGAGCAGTTCTTC
NA	TRBV6-5	NA	TRBJ1-4	CASSLQGSREKLFF	TGTGCCAGCAGTCTCCAGGGGAGTCGGGAAAAACTGTTTTTT
TRBD1	TRBV5-6	NA	TRBJ1-2	CASSFPTGWQGYTF	TGTGCCAGCAGCTTCCCGACAGGGTGGCAAGGCTACACCTTC
TRBD1	TRBV18	NA	TRBJ2-6	CASSPRDRGLTGANVLTF	TGTGCCAGCTCACCAAGGGACAGGGGTCTAACGGGGGCCAACGTCCTGACTTTC
NA	TRBV18	NA	TRBJ1-5	CASSDSSSNQPQHF	TGTGCCAGCTCCGACAGTTCTAGCAATCAGCCCCAGCATTTT
NA	TRBV5-1	once	TRBJ1-1	CASSFTLGGSTEAFF	TGCGCCAGCAGCTTCACGCTGGGGGGGAGCACTGAAGCTTTCTTT
NA	TRBV6-6	NA	TRBJ1-5	CAGGVQPQHF	TGTGCCGGCGGGGTCCAGCCCCAGCATTTT
NA	TRBV6-5	NA	TRBJ1-5	CASSLTVDQPQHF	TGTGCCAGCAGTTTAACCGTAGATCAGCCCCAGCATTTT
NA	TRBV4-1	NA	TRBJ2-1	CASSQVGLSYNEQFF	TGCGCCAGCAGCCAAGTTGGCCTCTCCTACAATGAGCAGTTCTTC
TRBD1	TRBV3-1/TRBV3-2	NA	TRBJ1-1	CASSQMPGGQGTEAFF	TGTGCCAGCAGCCAAATGCCAGGGGGGCAAGGGACTGAAGCTTTCTTT
TRBD1	TRBV5-6	NA	TRBJ2-7	CASSLLGRGLYEQYF	TGTGCCAGCAGCTTATTGGGCAGGGGGCTCTACGAGCAGTACTTC
TRBD2	TRBV18	NA	TRBJ2-1	CASSPFATSFEQFF	TGTGCCAGCTCACCATTCGCGACTAGCTTTGAGCAGTTCTTC
NA	TRBV19	many	TRBJ1-2	CASSPRQAYGYTF	TGTGCCAGTAGTCCCCGACAGGCCTATGGCTACACCTTC
NA	TRBV2	NA	TRBJ2-3	CASNQGTDTQYF	TGTGCCAGCAACCAGGGTACCGATACGCAGTATTTT
TRBD1	TRBV28	NA	TRBJ1-2	CASLGDRRSYGYTF	TGTGCCAGCTTAGGGGACAGAAGGTCCTATGGCTACACCTTC
NA	TRBV30	NA	TRBJ1-2	CAWSVRDGSYGYTF	TGTGCCTGGAGTGTGAGGGACGGGAGCTATGGCTACACCTTC
TRBD2	TRBV19	NA	TRBJ2-7	CASTAGGHLEQYF	TGTGCCAGTACGGCGGGAGGGCACCTCGAGCAGTACTTC
TRBD1	TRBV5-1	NA	TRBJ1-6	CASSLRTGGTNSPLHF	TGCGCCAGCAGCCTTAGGACAGGGGGCACTAATTCACCCCTCCACTTT
NA	TRBV15	NA	TRBJ1-1	CATSSRGKLTEAFF	TGTGCCACCAGCAGCCGAGGGAAACTCACTGAAGCTTTCTTT
NA	TRBV5-1	NA	TRBJ2-7	CASSLDGGIYEQYF	TGCGCCAGCAGCTTGGATGGGGGGATCTACGAGCAGTACTTC
NA	TRBV2	NA	TRBJ2-7	CASVADLRSYEQYF	TGTGCCAGCGTAGCGGACCTACGCTCCTACGAGCAGTACTTC
TRBD1	TRBV2	NA	TRBJ1-6	CASMPDRGRSPLHF	TGTGCCAGCATGCCCGACAGGGGAAGGTCACCCCTCCACTTT
TRBD1	TRBV6-5	NA	TRBJ2-1	CASSPDRVPNNEQFF	TGTGCCAGCAGCCCCGACAGGGTCCCCAACAATGAGCAGTTCTTC
NA	TRBV4-2	NA	TRBJ2-2	CATQRVWTPDSIGELFF	TGTGCCACACAAAGAGTGTGGACTCCCGATAGTATCGGGGAGCTGTTTTTT
NA	TRBV6-1	NA	TRBJ1-2	CASSFLDRSEGYTF	TGTGCCAGCAGTTTCCTTGACAGGTCGGAGGGCTACACCTTC